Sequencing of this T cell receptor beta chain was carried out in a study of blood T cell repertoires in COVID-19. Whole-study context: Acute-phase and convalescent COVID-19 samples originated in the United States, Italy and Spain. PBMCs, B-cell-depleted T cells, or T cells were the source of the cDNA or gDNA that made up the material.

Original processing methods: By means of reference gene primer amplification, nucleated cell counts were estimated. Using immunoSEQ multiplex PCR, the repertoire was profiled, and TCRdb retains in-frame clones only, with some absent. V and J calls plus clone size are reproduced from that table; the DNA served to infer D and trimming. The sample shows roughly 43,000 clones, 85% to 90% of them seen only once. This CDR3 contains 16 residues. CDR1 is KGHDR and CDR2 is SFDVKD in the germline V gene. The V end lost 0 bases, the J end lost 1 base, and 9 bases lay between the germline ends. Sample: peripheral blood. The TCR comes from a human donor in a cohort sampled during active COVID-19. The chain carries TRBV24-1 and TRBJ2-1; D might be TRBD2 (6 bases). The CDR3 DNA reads TGTGCCACCAGTGATTTGATCGGGGGATCCTACAATGAGCAGTTCTTC. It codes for CATSDLIGGSYNEQFF.